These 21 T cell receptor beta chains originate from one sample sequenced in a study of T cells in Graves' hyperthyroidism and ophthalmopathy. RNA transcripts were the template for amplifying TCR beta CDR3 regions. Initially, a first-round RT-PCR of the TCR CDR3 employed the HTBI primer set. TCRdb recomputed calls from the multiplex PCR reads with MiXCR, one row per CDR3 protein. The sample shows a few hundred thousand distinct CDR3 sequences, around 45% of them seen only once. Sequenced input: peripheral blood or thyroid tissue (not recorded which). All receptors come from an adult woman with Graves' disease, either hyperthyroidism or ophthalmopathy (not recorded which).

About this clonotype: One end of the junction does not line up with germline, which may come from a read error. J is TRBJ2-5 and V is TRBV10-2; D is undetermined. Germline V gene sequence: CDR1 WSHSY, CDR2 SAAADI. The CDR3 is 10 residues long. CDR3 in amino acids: CPGIRETQYF. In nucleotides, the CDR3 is TGTCCCGGTATTCGGGAGACCCAGTACTTC.

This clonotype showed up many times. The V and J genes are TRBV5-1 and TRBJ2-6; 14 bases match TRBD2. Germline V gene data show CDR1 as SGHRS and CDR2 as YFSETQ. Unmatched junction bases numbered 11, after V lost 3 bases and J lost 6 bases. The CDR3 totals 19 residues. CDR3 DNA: TGCGCCAGCAGCTACGAACCGGGACTAGCGGGAGTTGTGGCCAACGTCCTGACTTTC. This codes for CASSYEPGLAGVVANVLTF.

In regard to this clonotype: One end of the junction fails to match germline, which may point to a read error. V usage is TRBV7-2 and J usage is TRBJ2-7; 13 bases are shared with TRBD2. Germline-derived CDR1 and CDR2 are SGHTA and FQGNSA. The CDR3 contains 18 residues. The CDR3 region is CASSLGGLAGWFHYEQYF. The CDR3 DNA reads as TGTGCCAGCAGTTTAGGGGGACTAGCGGGATGGTTTCATTACGAGCAGTACTTC. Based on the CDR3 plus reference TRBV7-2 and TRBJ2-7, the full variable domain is GAGVSQSPSNKVTEKGKDVELRCDPISGHTALYWYRQSLGQGLEFLIYFQGNSAPDKSGLPSDRFSAERTGGSVSTLTIQRTQQEDSAVYLCASSLGGLAGWFHYEQYFGPGTRLTVT.

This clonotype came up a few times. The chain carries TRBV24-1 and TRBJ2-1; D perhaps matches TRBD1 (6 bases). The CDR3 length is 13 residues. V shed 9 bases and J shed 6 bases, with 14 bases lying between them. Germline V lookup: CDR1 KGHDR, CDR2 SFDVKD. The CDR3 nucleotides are TGTGCCACCCGGGGCCCAGGGGTCAATGAGCAGTTCTTC. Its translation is CATRGPGVNEQFF.

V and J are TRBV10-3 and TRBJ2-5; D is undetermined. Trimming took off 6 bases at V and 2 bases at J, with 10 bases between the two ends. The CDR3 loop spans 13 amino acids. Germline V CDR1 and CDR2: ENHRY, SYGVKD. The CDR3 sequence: CAIRPVLQETQYF. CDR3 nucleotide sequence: TGTGCCATCAGACCGGTCCTTCAAGAGACCCAGTACTTC.

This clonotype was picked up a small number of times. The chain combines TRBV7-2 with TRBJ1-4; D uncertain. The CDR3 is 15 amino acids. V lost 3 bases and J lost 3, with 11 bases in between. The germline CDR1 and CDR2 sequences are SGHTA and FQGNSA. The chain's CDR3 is CASSLGSGANEKLFF. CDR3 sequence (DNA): TGTGCCAGCAGCTTGGGGTCGGGAGCTAATGAAAAACTGTTTTTT.

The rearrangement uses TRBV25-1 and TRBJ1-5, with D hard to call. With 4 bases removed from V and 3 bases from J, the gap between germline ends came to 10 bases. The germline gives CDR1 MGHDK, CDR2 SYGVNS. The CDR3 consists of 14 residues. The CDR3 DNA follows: TGTGCCAGCAGTGCCGCCTGGTTCAATCAGCCCCAGCATTTT. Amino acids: CASSAAWFNQPQHF.

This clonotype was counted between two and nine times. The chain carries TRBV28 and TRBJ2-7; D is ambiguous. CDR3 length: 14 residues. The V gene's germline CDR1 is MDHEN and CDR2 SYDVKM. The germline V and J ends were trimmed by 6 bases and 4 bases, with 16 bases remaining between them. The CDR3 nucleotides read TGTGCCAGCAGATCCTCAGGTGAAGCGTACGAGCAGTACTTC. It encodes CASRSSGEAYEQYF.

CDR3 in amino acids: CASSYSRNTYEQYF. The CDR3 DNA follows: TGTGCCAGCAGTTACTCCAGGAACACCTACGAGCAGTACTTC. V is TRBV7-6 and J is TRBJ2-7; the D is unclear. Germline V gene data show CDR1 as SGHVS and CDR2 as FNYEAQ. The CDR3 totals 14 residues. Trimming stripped 6 bases from V and 2 bases from J, with 14 bases between. Full variable domain (rest looked up from reference TRBV7-6 and TRBJ2-7): GAGVSQSPRYKVTKRGQDVALRCDPISGHVSLYWYRQALGQGPEFLTYFNYEAQQDKSGLPNDRFSAERPEGSISTLTIQRTEQRDSAMYRCASSYSRNTYEQYFGPGTRLTVT.

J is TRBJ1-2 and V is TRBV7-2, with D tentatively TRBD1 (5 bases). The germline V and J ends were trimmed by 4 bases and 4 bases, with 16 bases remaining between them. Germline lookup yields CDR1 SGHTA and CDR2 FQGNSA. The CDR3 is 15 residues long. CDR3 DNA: TGTGCCAGCAGCTCCCGAATGGGGGGAGGCTATGGCTACACCTTC. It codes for CASSSRMGGGYGYTF. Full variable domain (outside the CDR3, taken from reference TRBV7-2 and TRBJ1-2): GAGVSQSPSNKVTEKGKDVELRCDPISGHTALYWYRQSLGQGLEFLIYFQGNSAPDKSGLPSDRFSAERTGGSVSTLTIQRTQQEDSAVYLCASSSRMGGGYGYTFGSGTRLTVV.

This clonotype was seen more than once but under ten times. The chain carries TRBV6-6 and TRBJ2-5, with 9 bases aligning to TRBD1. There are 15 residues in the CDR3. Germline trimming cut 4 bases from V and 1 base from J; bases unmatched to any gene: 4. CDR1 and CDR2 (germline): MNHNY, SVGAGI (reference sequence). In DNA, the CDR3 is TGTGCCAGCAGTTTCCCGGGACAGGGCCAAGAGACCCAGTACTTC. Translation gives CASSFPGQGQETQYF.

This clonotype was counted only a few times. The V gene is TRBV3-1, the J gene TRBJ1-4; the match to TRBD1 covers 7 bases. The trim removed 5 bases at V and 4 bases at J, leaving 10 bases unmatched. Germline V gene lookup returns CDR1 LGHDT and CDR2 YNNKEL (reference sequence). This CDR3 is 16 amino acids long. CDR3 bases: TGTGCCAGCAGCGTTATTCCGGGACAGAATAATGAAAAACTGTTTTTT. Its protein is CASSVIPGQNNEKLFF. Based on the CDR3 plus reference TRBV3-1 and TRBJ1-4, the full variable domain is DTAVSQTPKYLVTQMGNDKSIKCEQNLGHDTMYWYKQDSKKFLKIMFSYNNKELIINETVPNRFSPKSPDKAHLNLHINSLELGDSAVYFCASSVIPGQNNEKLFFGSGTQLSVL.

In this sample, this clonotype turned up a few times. CDR3 nucleotides: TGTGCCAGCAGGATGACAGGGGGCGGTGAAAAACTGTTTTTT. Its translation: CASRMTGGGEKLFF. This sequence joins TRBV2 and TRBJ1-4; 10 nucleotides line up with TRBD1. Germline V CDR1 and CDR2: SNHLY, FYNNEI. With V trimmed by 6 bases and J by 7 bases, 5 bases remained unmatched. The CDR3 spans 14 residues.

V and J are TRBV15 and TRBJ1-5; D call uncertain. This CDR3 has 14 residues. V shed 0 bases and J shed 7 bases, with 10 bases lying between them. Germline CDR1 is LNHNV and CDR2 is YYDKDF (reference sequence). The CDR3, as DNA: TGTGCCACCAGCAGAGATCAGGAAGGACAGCCCCAGCATTTT. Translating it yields CATSRDQEGQPQHF.

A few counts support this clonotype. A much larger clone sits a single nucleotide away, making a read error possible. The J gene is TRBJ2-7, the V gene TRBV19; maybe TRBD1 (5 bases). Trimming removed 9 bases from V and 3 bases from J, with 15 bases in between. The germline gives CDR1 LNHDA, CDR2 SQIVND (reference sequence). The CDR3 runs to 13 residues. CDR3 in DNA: TGTGCCAGCAGGGTATCCCGTCACTACGAGCAGTACTTC. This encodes CASRVSRHYEQYF.

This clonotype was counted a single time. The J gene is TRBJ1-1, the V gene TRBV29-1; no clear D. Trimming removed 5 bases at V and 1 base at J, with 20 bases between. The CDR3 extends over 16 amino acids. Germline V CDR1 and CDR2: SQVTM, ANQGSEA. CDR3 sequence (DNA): TGCAGCGTTATAGGGAATAGCAATCAGCCGAACACTGAAGCTTTCTTT. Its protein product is CSVIGNSNQPNTEAFF.

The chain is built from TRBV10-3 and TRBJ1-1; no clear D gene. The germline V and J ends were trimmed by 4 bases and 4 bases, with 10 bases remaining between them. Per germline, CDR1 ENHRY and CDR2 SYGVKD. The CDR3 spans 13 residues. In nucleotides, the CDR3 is TGTGCCATCAGTGGGTCGAGGAGCACTGAAGCTTTCTTT. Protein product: CAISGSRSTEAFF.

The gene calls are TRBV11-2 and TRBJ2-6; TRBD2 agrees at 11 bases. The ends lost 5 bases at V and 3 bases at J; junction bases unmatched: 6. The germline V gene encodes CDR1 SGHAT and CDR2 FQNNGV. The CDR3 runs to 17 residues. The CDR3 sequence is CASSPIAGGLGANVLTF. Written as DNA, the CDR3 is TGTGCCAGCAGCCCTATAGCGGGAGGGCTTGGGGCCAACGTCCTGACTTTC.

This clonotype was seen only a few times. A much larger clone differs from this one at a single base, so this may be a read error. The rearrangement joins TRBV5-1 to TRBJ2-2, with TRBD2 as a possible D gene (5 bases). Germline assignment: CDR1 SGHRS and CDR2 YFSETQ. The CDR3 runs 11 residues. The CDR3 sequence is CTSPEGGELFF. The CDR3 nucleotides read TGCACCAGCCCTGAGGGCGGGGAGCTGTTTTTT.

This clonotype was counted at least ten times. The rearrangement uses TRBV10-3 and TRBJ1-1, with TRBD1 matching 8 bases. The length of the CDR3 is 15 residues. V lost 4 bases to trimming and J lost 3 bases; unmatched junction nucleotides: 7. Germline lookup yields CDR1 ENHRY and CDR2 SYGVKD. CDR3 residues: CAISALQGGDTEAFF. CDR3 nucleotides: TGTGCCATCAGTGCCTTACAGGGGGGAGACACTGAAGCTTTCTTT.

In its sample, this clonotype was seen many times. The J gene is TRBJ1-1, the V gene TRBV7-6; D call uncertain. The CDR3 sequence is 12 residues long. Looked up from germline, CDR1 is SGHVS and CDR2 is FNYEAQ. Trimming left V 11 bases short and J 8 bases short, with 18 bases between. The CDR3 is CAHLQLANEAFF. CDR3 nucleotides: TGTGCCCACCTCCAATTGGCTAACGAAGCTTTCTTT.